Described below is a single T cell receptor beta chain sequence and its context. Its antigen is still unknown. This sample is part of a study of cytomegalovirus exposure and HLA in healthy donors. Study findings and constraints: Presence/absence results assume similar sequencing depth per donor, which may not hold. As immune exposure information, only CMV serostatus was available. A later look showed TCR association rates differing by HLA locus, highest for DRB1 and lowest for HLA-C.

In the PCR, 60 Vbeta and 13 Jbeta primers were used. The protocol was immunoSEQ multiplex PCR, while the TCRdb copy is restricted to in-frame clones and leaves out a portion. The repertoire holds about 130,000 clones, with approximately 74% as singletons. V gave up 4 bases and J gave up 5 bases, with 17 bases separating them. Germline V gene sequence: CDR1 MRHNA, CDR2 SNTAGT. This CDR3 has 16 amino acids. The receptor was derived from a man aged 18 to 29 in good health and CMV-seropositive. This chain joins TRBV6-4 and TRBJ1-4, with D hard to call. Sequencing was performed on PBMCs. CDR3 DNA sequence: TGTGCCAGCAGTGCCCTGGGAGAGGGCCTGAATGAAAAACTGTTTTTT. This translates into CASSALGEGLNEKLFF.